A single sample gave rise to the 13 T cell receptor beta chains below, sequenced in a study of T cell responses to AZD1222 COVID-19 vaccine. Some clones are missing from TCRdb's copy, which holds only in-frame ones; the method was immunoSEQ multiplex PCR. The sample has over 100,000 clones; roughly nine tenths are singletons. Sequencing used peripheral blood, obtained 28 days after the second AZD1222 dose. These receptor sequences come from an adult who received the AZD1222 COVID-19 vaccine.

This clone is a singleton in its sample. V gene TRBV18 combines with J gene TRBJ1-5, with 9 bases lining up with TRBD1. Germline CDR1 is KGHSH and CDR2 is LQKENI. Germline trimming cut 3 bases from V and 3 bases from J; bases unmatched to any gene: 6. The CDR3 has 16 amino acids. In DNA form, the CDR3 reads TGTGCCAGCTCACCCATGGACAGGGGTAACAATCAGCCCCAGCATTTT. It encodes CASSPMDRGNNQPQHF.

Of note for this clone: Germline is not matched at one junction end, which may reflect a read error. DNA of the CDR3: TGCGTCAGCAGCCCGCGGGACAGGGGGAGATCACCCCTCCACTTT. Its protein product is CVSSPRDRGRSPLHF. The chain uses TRBV5-1 and TRBJ1-6; 11 bases map to TRBD1. Germline lookup yields CDR1 SGHRS and CDR2 YFSETQ. This CDR3 has 15 residues.

The chain couples TRBV9 to TRBJ2-1; D perhaps matches TRBD2 (6 bases). CDR3 length: 16 amino acids. V was cut by 4 bases and J by 0 bases, with 14 bases left in between. In germline, CDR1 is SGDLS, CDR2 YYNGEE. The CDR3 coding sequence is TGTGCCAGCAGCTCCTTGGAGGGGAGCTCCTACAATGAGCAGTTCTTC. Amino acids: CASSSLEGSSYNEQFF.

The rearrangement links TRBV6-2 or TRBV6-3 to TRBJ2-6; D call uncertain. V lost 6 bases to trimming and J lost 0 bases, with 6 bases between them. CDR1 is MNHEY and CDR2 is SVGEGT in the germline V gene. This CDR3 spans 14 amino acids. The CDR3 is CASSINSGANVLTF. The CDR3 bases are TGTGCCAGCAGCATAAACTCTGGGGCCAACGTCCTGACTTTC.

This chain links TRBV9 with TRBJ1-3, with TRBD1 matching over 7 bases. The V gene's germline CDR1 is SGDLS and CDR2 YYNGEE. The CDR3 contains 15 residues. V lost 0 bases to trimming and J lost 4 bases; unmatched junction nucleotides: 4. The CDR3 here is CASSVGTGEGNTIYF. CDR3 nucleotides: TGTGCCAGCAGCGTAGGCACAGGGGAGGGAAACACCATATATTTT.

V usage is TRBV12-5 and J usage is TRBJ1-4; 9 nucleotides agree with TRBD1. This CDR3 is built from 17 residues. Trimming at V came to 4 bases and at J to 5 bases, leaving 11 bases not matched to a gene. CDR1 is LGHNT and CDR2 is FRNRAP in the germline V gene. This CDR3 is CASGSVPGQGSNEKLFF. In DNA, the CDR3 is TGTGCTAGTGGTTCCGTCCCGGGACAGGGAAGCAATGAAAAACTGTTTTTT.

In the case of this clone: Other DNA sequences in the same sample also yield this CDR3. The gene calls are TRBV7-2 and TRBJ1-4; D is uncertain. Trimming removed 0 bases at V and 8 bases at J, with 10 bases between. This CDR3 spans 14 amino acids. Germline CDR1 SGHTA, CDR2 FQGNSA. The CDR3 is CASSLAGVGEKLFF. CDR3 bases: TGTGCCAGCAGCTTAGCCGGGGTAGGCGAAAAACTGTTTTTT.

The chain has TRBV19 and TRBJ1-6; the D gene is possibly TRBD1 (5 bases). The length of the CDR3 is 15 residues. Germline lookup yields CDR1 LNHDA and CDR2 SQIVND (reference sequence). V was cut by 3 bases and J by 5 bases, with 11 bases left in between. The CDR3 sequence: CASSIARQHNSPLHF. The CDR3 coding sequence is TGTGCCAGTAGTATCGCACGACAGCATAATTCACCCCTCCACTTT.

This chain links TRBV4-2 with TRBJ2-7; D may be TRBD1 (5 bases). The V and J ends lost 4 bases and 2 bases respectively, with 12 bases between them. The germline gives CDR1 LGHNA, CDR2 YNFKEQ. The CDR3 length is 14 residues. The CDR3 is CASSPRRDTYEQYF. CDR3 bases: TGTGCCAGCAGCCCCCGCAGGGATACCTACGAGCAGTACTTC.

This chain uses TRBV19 with TRBJ1-3, with a tentative D call TRBD1 (5 bases). This CDR3 spans 14 amino acids. Trimming removed 5 bases at V and 3 bases at J, with 11 bases between. Germline V gives CDR1 LNHDA, CDR2 SQIVND (reference sequence). The CDR3 protein is CASSGRQLGNTIYF. CDR3 coding DNA: TGTGCCAGTAGTGGCCGACAGCTTGGAAACACCATATATTTT.

This rearrangement joins TRBV3-1 (or the pseudogene TRBV3-2) to TRBJ1-1; D possibly corresponds to TRBD1 (6 bases). CDR3 length: 16 amino acids. Trimming stripped 5 bases from V and 4 bases from J, with 20 bases between. From germline, CDR1 is LGHDT and CDR2 YNNKEL (reference sequence). The CDR3 region has the DNA TGTGCCAGCAGCTCCCGAACAGGGTGGGGTGGCACTGAAGCTTTCTTT. Amino acid sequence: CASSSRTGWGGTEAFF.

This chain joins TRBV11-2 and TRBJ1-1; D call uncertain. The V gene's germline CDR1 is SGHAT and CDR2 FQNNGV. Trimming took off 1 base at V and 9 bases at J, with 9 bases between the two ends. The CDR3 sequence is 12 residues long. The CDR3 coding sequence is TGTGCCAGCAGCTTAGTAGACACCCAAGCTTTCTTT. Protein: CASSLVDTQAFF.

A note on this clone: Other nucleotide sequences in the sample specify the same CDR3. The rearrangement links TRBV7-2 to TRBJ2-7; 7 bases map to TRBD2. CDR1 and CDR2 from the germline V gene are SGHTA and FQGNSA. The J segment lost 1 base and the V segment lost 1 base, leaving 1 base of the junction unmatched. The CDR3 is made up of 14 amino acids. The DNA of the CDR3 is TGTGCCAGCAGCTTAGGGGGGGGATCCTACGAGCAGTACTTC. Residues: CASSLGGGSYEQYF.